These 15 T cell receptor beta chains originate from one sample sequenced in a study of radiation and T cells in renal cell carcinoma. Clones were sequenced by immunoSEQ multiplex PCR, and TCRdb holds only the in-frame ones, with some missing. The table lists 110,000 to 150,000 clones, 70% to 90% of them singletons. Time point indicated: baseline pretreatment blood. The treatment denotes: 15 Gy SBRT to primary tumor, nephrectomy 4 weeks later. The source was blood, collected from a patient whose treatment included radiotherapy and nephrectomy. The receptors stem from a woman between 45 and 60 years old with renal cell carcinoma.

The chain has TRBV18 and TRBJ2-7; 8 bases line up with TRBD1. Germline V gives CDR1 KGHSH, CDR2 LQKENI. V lost 2 bases and J lost 6; bases outside the gene matches: 3. The length of the CDR3 is 13 residues. The CDR3 DNA follows: TGTGCCAGCTCACCAGACAGGGGAATCGAGCAGTACTTC. Translation: CASSPDRGIEQYF.

The chain is built from TRBV5-1 and TRBJ2-3; D not resolved. The CDR3 loop spans 16 amino acids. The ends were cut back, 3 bases at V and 0 bases at J, with 14 bases in the middle. Germline CDR1 SGHRS, CDR2 YFSETQ. The CDR3 DNA reads as TGCGCCAGCAGCTCCGGTTTTCACCCTAGCACAGATACGCAGTATTTT. It translates to CASSSGFHPSTDTQYF.

This clone was seen once. The rearrangement uses TRBV29-1 and TRBJ2-7; TRBD1 agrees at 7 bases. The length of the CDR3 is 14 residues. Looked up from germline, CDR1 is SQVTM and CDR2 is ANQGSEA. With 6 bases clipped from V and 0 bases from J, the junction kept 8 bases outside the gene matches. The CDR3 DNA is TGCAGCGTCACCGGGACAGTGACCTCCTACGAGCAGTACTTC. Its translation is CSVTGTVTSYEQYF.

Written as DNA, the CDR3 is TGTGCCAGCAGCCCACTGGGGGGCGGGGGAACAGATACGCAGTATTTT. Its translation: CASSPLGGGGTDTQYF. The chain links TRBV7-2 to TRBJ2-3; D might be TRBD2 (7 bases). With 5 bases removed from V and 3 bases from J, the gap between germline ends came to 18 bases. This CDR3 is built from 16 residues. Germline V gene data show CDR1 as SGHTA and CDR2 as FQGNSA.

The rearrangement joins TRBV5-6 to TRBJ2-7, with 10 bases matching TRBD2. This CDR3 region has 17 residues. Germline CDR1 is SGHDT and CDR2 is YYEEEE. The V segment lost 0 bases and the J segment 1 base; nucleotides outside the gene matches: 7. CDR3 amino acids: CASSLALAGGLSYEQYF. The CDR3 bases are TGTGCCAGCAGCTTGGCCTTAGCGGGGGGTCTATCCTACGAGCAGTACTTC.

The J gene is TRBJ1-5, the V gene TRBV6-1, with no clear D. Germline V gene data show CDR1 as MNHNS and CDR2 as SASEGT. Between the trimmed V and J ends, which lost 2 bases and 7 bases, there was a span of 9 bases. CDR3 length: 13 amino acids. In nucleotides, the CDR3 is TGTGCCAGCAGTGAATTCGATCAACAGCCCCAGCATTTT. Translating it yields CASSEFDQQPQHF.

This clone appeared a single time. J is TRBJ1-2 and V is TRBV5-6; 9 bases are shared with TRBD1. Looked up from germline, CDR1 is SGHDT and CDR2 is YYEEEE. CDR3 size: 15 residues. V was pared by 0 bases and J by 4 bases, with 4 bases of the junction left unmatched. CDR3 sequence: CASSLAGTGIYGYTF. Written as DNA, the CDR3 is TGTGCCAGCAGCTTGGCAGGGACAGGGATCTATGGCTACACCTTC.

V usage is TRBV5-6 and J usage is TRBJ2-1; the D call may be TRBD1 or TRBD2 (6 bases each). The CDR3 extends over 14 amino acids. Trimming removed 0 bases from V and 10 bases from J, with 14 bases in between. Germline V gives CDR1 SGHDT, CDR2 YYEEEE. CDR3 sequence: CASSLVPGAGEQFF. CDR3 coding DNA: TGTGCCAGCAGCTTGGTGCCGGGGGCCGGGGAGCAGTTCTTC.

The rearrangement links TRBV6-1 to TRBJ1-2; tentative D call: TRBD1 (5 bases). The V and J ends lost 5 bases and 1 base respectively, with 8 bases between them. There are 13 residues in the CDR3. Germline V gives CDR1 MNHNS, CDR2 SASEGT. CDR3 amino acids: CASSMTVNYGYTF. The DNA for the CDR3 is TGTGCCAGCAGTATGACAGTTAACTATGGCTACACCTTC.

The V call is TRBV9, the J call TRBJ1-1; no reliable D call. The germline gives CDR1 SGDLS, CDR2 YYNGEE. This CDR3 contains 14 residues. V was shortened by 0 bases and J by 10 bases, with 16 bases between the two germline ends. The CDR3 reads CASSVVESDGVAFF. CDR3 bases: TGTGCCAGCAGCGTAGTAGAATCTGATGGAGTAGCTTTCTTT.

There are a few counts of this clone. This sequence joins TRBV5-5 and TRBJ2-7, with TRBD1 matching 9 bases. CDR3 length equals 15 residues. CDR1 and CDR2 from the germline V gene are SGHKS and YYEKEE (reference sequence). The J segment lost 2 bases and the V segment lost 0 bases, leaving 3 bases of the junction unmatched. CDR3 in amino acids: CASSLVGQGAYEQYF. CDR3 DNA: TGTGCCAGCAGCTTGGTGGGACAGGGAGCCTACGAGCAGTACTTC.

The chain combines TRBV7-9 with TRBJ2-1; D remains unclear. With 1 base removed from V and 9 bases from J, the gap between germline ends came to 16 bases. This CDR3 contains 15 residues. In germline, CDR1 is SEHNR, CDR2 FQNEAQ (reference sequence). The chain's CDR3 is CASSLDWGITGEQFF. The CDR3 nucleotides are TGTGCCAGCAGCTTAGACTGGGGTATTACCGGTGAGCAGTTCTTC.

The J gene is TRBJ2-5, the V gene TRBV30; 7 nucleotides align to TRBD2. The CDR3 has 15 residues. From germline, CDR1 is GTSNPN and CDR2 SVGIG (reference sequence). V lost 3 bases to trimming and J lost 1 base; unmatched junction nucleotides: 8. The DNA for the CDR3 is TGTGCCTGGAGGGCCCTAGCGGTGGGCCAAGAGACCCAGTACTTC. Protein sequence: CAWRALAVGQETQYF.

The CDR3 is CASSLTGGGGTGELFF. Written as DNA, the CDR3 is TGCGCCAGCAGCTTGACAGGGGGCGGAGGCACCGGGGAGCTGTTTTTT. The chain carries TRBV5-1 and TRBJ2-2, with 9 bases aligning to TRBD1. CDR3 size: 16 residues. Germline lookup yields CDR1 SGHRS and CDR2 YFSETQ. Trimming removed 1 base from V and 4 bases from J; junction bases left unmatched: 5.

V usage is TRBV7-8 and J usage is TRBJ1-6; no clear D. Germline CDR1 SGHVS, CDR2 FQNEAQ. Trimming took off 1 base at V and 8 bases at J, with 6 bases between the two ends. The CDR3 runs to 13 residues. CDR3 DNA sequence: TGTGCCAGCAGCTTAGTGGTCTATTCACCCCTCCACTTT. This encodes CASSLVVYSPLHF.